A selection of T cell receptor beta chains follows, all from one sample in a study of PD-L1 blockade in urothelial cancer. The repertoire was sequenced with immunoSEQ multiplex PCR; TCRdb's copy has only in-frame clones and lacks some. The repertoire consists of more than 95,000 clones, with 80% to 90% occurring once and the leading ten covering 1.5% to 2%. The sequencing here drew on PBMCs, taken around atezolizumab (anti-PD-L1) treatment. The source of these receptors is a man in his 60s with urothelial cancer. CDR3s leave out the opening cysteine and the closing phenylalanine or tryptophan.

TRBV15 ATSRDPGNTGELF
TRBV29-1 SVEKPSGRYNEQF
TRBV5-1 ASRAGTAYGYT
TRBV30 AWSVTGIRQAEHEQY
TRBV9 ASSPPGIFGGELF
TRBV28 ASSLAGTGYGYT
TRBV27 ASSWGQGASETQY
TRBV18 ASSPPLRGAPGETQY
TRBV5-1 ASSLGDRAYGYT
TRBV5-8 ASSSGQGVNTEAF
TRBV6-1 ASMRMDTEAF
TRBV4-2 ASSYGGGTDQETQY
TRBV15 ATSRAPGLGAGMYEQY
TRBV7-9 ASRALGGTNEQY
TRBV28 ASILGGYTGELF
TRBV5-1 ASSPGQPNQPQH
TRBV9 ASSAGTYNQPQH
TRBV5-6 ASSLAPGTNYGYT
TRBV28 AHRSGGLQTQY
TRBV6-5 ASSYSRQGGPNGYT
TRBV27 ASSLWGTGEKLF
TRBV28 ASSLPLHGTVHYGYT
TRBV28 ASRNRGYSYEQY
TRBV19 ASSINAGIGETQY
TRBV7-3 ASSSGGPSTDTQY
TRBV2 ASSEGRDIGYT
TRBV25-1 ASSDPRTANTEAF
TRBV2 ASSEFAQAGDEQY
TRBV28 ASSSPDTIY
TRBV5-1 ASSSGLAGGRGTDTQY
TRBV7-9 ASSLWGTGSYEQY
TRBV9 ASSEKGVTDTQY
TRBV19 ASRTGATPNQPQH
TRBV5-1 ASSLTGNSYNEQF
TRBV7-2 ASSLGLAGGLAKNIQY
TRBV4-1 ASSHPGVIEQF
TRBV7-9 ASSLGAGGQETQY
TRBV7-2 ASSLWQGKSGELF
TRBV6-4 ASSDSEQGGYTIY
TRBV29-1 SVGTGGEGNTIY
TRBV6-5 ASSYQVTNQPQH